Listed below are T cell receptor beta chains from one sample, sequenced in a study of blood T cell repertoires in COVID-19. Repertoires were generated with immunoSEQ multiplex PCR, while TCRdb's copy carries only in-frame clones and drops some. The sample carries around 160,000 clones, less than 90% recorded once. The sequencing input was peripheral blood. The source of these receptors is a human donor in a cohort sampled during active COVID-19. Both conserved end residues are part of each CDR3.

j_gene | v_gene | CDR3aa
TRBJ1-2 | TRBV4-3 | CASSQDPGLPYGYTF
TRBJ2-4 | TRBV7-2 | CASSPGGIAKNIQYF
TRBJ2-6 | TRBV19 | CASSGRGASGANVLTF
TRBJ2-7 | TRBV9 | CASSVPRLAGAHYEQYF
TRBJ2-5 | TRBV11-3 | CASSLRETQYF
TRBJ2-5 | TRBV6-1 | CASSEGGGSETQYF
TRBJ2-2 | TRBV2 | CASSEQGARAGELFF
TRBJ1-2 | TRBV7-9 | CASSAQTGGHYGYTF
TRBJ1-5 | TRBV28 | CASSLERGPQHF
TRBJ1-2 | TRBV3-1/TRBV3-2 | CASSDRGIFYGYTF
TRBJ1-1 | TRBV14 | CASSLYRGGAFF
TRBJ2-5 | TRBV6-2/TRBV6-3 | CASSYVSSGGPNF
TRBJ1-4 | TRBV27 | CASSRQGGEKLFF
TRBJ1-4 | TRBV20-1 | CSASGGTRGEKLFF
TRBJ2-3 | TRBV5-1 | CASSLSGVGTDTQYF